The 2 T cell receptor beta chains reported below all come from one sample, sequenced in a study of T cell changes during pregnancy in multiple sclerosis. Sequenced by immunoSEQ multiplex PCR; TCRdb stores in-frame clones only, minus some. The sample has about 60,000 clones; about 90% are singletons. Sequences were derived from peripheral blood, sampled in the third trimester of pregnancy. The source of these receptors is a female donor in good health, enrolled as a control in a pregnancy study.

The chain is built from TRBV7-2 and TRBJ2-7; 10 bases map to TRBD2. The CDR3 runs to 15 residues. J gave up 3 bases and V 2 bases, and 4 bases lay outside the gene matches. Germline-derived CDR1 and CDR2 are SGHTA and FQGNSA. The CDR3 DNA is TGTGCCAGCAGCTTAACCAGCGGGGGGGGCTACGAGCAGTACTTC. Translation gives CASSLTSGGGYEQYF. Variable domain in full (rest from reference TRBV7-2 and TRBJ2-7): GAGVSQSPSNKVTEKGKDVELRCDPISGHTALYWYRQSLGQGLEFLIYFQGNSAPDKSGLPSDRFSAERTGGSVSTLTIQRTQQEDSAVYLCASSLTSGGGYEQYFGPGTRLTVT.

The chain joins TRBV29-1 to TRBJ2-5; 7 bases map to TRBD1. V gave up 7 bases and J gave up 3 bases; unmatched junction bases: 5. This CDR3 spans 12 amino acids. Germline lookup yields CDR1 SQVTM and CDR2 ANQGSEA. The CDR3 reads CSGQGSEETQYF. CDR3 nucleotide sequence: TGCAGCGGACAGGGTAGTGAAGAGACCCAGTACTTC. Full variable domain (outside the CDR3, taken from reference TRBV29-1 and TRBJ2-5): SAVISQKPSRDICQRGTSLTIQCQVDSQVTMMFWYRQQPGQSLTLIATANQGSEATYESGFVIDKFPISRPNLTFSTLTVSNMSPEDSSIYLCSGQGSEETQYFGPGTRLLVL.